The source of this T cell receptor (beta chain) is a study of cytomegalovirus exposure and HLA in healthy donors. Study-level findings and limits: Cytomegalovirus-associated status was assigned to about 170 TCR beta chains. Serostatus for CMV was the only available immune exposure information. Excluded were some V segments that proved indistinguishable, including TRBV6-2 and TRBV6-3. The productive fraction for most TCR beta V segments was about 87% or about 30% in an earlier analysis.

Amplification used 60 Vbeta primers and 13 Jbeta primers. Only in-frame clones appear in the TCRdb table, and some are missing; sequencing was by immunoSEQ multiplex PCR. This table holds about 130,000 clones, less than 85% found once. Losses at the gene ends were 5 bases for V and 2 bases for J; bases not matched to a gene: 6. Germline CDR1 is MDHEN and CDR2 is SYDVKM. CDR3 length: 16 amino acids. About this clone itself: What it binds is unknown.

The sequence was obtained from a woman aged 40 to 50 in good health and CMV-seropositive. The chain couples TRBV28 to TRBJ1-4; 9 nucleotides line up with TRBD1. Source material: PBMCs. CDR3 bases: TGTGCCAGCAGTAACTCCGGGACAGGGACTAATGAAAAACTGTTTTTT. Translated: CASSNSGTGTNEKLFF.